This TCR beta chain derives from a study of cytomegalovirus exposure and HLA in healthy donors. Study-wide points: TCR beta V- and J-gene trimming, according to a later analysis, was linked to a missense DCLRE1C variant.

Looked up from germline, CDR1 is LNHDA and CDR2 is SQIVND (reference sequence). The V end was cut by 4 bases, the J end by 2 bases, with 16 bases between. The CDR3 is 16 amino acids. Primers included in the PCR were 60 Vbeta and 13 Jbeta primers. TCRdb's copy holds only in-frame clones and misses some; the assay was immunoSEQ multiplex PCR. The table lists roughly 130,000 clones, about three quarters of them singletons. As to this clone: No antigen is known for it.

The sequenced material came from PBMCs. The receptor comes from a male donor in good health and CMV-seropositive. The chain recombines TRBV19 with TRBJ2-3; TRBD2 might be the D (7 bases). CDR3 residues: CASSREGEGDTDTQYF. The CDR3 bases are TGTGCCAGTAGTAGAGAAGGGGAGGGGGACACAGATACGCAGTATTTT.